This entry concerns a single TCR beta chain. Its antigen is currently unknown. What was sequenced were expressed TCRB transcripts, since all of the isolated RNA had been reverse transcribed. For naive, central memory and regulatory T cell samples, reads averaged about 3.5 million. Only in-frame clones appear in the TCRdb table, and some are missing; sequencing was by immunoSEQ multiplex PCR. The sample holds around 150,000 clones; about 9% are singletons and the top ten take around 0.64%. These data come from a study of beta chain features in type 1 diabetes. The study's findings and limits: TCRB CDR3 length was moderately but significantly reduced in all four CD4+ subsets of Type 1 diabetes patients. When cDNA is sequenced, cells with high TCR expression could be over-represented.

The CDR3 spans 13 residues. Germline V lookup: CDR1 SGHAT, CDR2 FQNNGV. The V end lost 1 base, the J end lost 9 bases, and 10 bases lay between the germline ends. Sorted CD4+ subsets: naive, central memory, regulatory, stem cell-like memory (CD45RO/CCR7/CD25/CD127/CD95/CD27 panel). Sequenced material: central memory CD4+ T cells from blood. V is TRBV11-2 and J is TRBJ2-1; D is uncertain. This clonotype was obtained from a woman in her 30s with type 1 diabetes. The CDR3 DNA follows: TGTGCCAGCAGCTTAGGTCGTTTCGGTGAGCAGTTCTTC. This sequence encodes CASSLGRFGEQFF.